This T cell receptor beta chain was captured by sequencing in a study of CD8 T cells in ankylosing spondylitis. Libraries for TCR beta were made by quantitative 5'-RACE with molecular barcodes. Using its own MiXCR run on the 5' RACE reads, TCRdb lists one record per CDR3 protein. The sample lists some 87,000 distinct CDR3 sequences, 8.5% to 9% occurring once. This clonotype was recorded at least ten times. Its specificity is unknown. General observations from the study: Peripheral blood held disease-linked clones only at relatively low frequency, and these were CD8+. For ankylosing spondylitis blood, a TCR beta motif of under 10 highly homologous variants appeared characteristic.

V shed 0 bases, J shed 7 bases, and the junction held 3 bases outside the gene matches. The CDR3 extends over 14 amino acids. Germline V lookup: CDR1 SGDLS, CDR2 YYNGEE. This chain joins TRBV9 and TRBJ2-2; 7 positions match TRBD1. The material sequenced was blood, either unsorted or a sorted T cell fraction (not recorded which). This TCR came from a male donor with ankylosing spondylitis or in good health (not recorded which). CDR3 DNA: TGTGCCAGCAGCGTAGAGGGGGCGGTCGGGGAGCTGTTTTTT. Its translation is CASSVEGAVGELFF.